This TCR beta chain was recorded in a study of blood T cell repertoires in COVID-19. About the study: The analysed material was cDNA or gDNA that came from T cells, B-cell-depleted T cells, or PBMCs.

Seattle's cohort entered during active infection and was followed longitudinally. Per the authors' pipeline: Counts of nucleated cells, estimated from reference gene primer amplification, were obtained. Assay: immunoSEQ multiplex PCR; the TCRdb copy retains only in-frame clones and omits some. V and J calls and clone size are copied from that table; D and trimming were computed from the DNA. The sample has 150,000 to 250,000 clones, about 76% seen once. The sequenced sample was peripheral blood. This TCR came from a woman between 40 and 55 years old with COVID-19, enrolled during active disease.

CDR3 loop: CAWSVTTGYSNQPQHF. For the CDR3, the DNA is TGTGCCTGGAGTGTAACTACAGGGTATAGCAATCAGCCCCAGCATTTT. The chain employs TRBV30 and TRBJ1-5, with TRBD1 as a possible D gene (6 bases). The CDR3 covers 16 residues. V shed 0 bases and J shed 0 bases, with 12 bases lying between them. Germline lookup yields CDR1 GTSNPN and CDR2 SVGIG (reference sequence).